This passage covers 24 T cell receptor beta chains from one sample sequenced in a study of molecular identifiers for immune sequencing clone quantification. TCRdb itself ran the PCR reads through MiXCR, one entry per CDR3 protein. The profile shows over 600,000 distinct CDR3 sequences, 15% to 20% of them singletons. The specimen sequenced was naive CD8+ T cells from blood, with Jurkat cell RNA spiked in. Stated subset: FACS-sorted CD8+CD4-CCR7+CD45RA+ naive T cells. Every receptor here comes from a human donor in good health. Some libraries in this study had Jurkat cell RNA spiked in.

The chain links TRBV6-5 to TRBJ1-6; no reliable D call. Germline lookup yields CDR1 MNHEY and CDR2 SVGAGI. This CDR3 spans 13 amino acids. The V gene lost 8 bases and the J gene lost 9 bases, with 14 bases spanning the gap. CDR3 bases: TGTGCCAGCTTCTCTGGAAGCGGTTCACCCCTCCACTTT. Amino acids: CASFSGSGSPLHF.

A remark on this clonotype: A much larger clone sits a single nucleotide away, making a read error possible. The chain recombines TRBV19 with TRBJ2-1; the match to TRBD2 covers 8 bases. J lost 8 bases, V lost 3 bases, and 12 bases had no gene match. The CDR3 is made up of 16 amino acids. The germline gives CDR1 LNHDA, CDR2 SQIVND (reference sequence). The CDR3: CASSIALGLAGDEQFF. In DNA, the CDR3 is TGTGCCAGTAGTATCGCTCTTGGGCTAGCGGGTGATGAGCAGTTCTTC.

The table lists this clonotype with many counts. The rearrangement links TRBV24-1 to TRBJ2-3; no clear D gene. Between the trimmed V and J ends, which lost 1 base and 5 bases, there was a span of 6 bases. Germline CDR1 reads KGHDR; CDR2 reads SFDVKD. The CDR3 runs 13 residues. The DNA of the CDR3 is TGTGCCACCAGTGATTTTCGGAGAGATACGCAGTATTTT. It translates to CATSDFRRDTQYF.

This rearrangement joins TRBV30 to TRBJ2-1; perhaps TRBD2 as D (7 bases). In germline, CDR1 is GTSNPN, CDR2 SVGIG (reference sequence). The V gene lost 5 bases and the J gene lost 4 bases, with 18 bases spanning the gap. This CDR3 has 15 amino acids. The CDR3 sequence is CAWLGPGGPYNEQFF. The CDR3 coding sequence is TGTGCCTGGTTAGGGCCCGGGGGGCCGTACAATGAGCAGTTCTTC.

This clonotype was detected many times. V usage is TRBV13 and J usage is TRBJ1-1, with 10 positions matching TRBD1. This CDR3 spans 16 amino acids. V lost 4 bases to trimming and J lost 4 bases; unmatched junction nucleotides: 9. Germline loops: CDR1 PRHDT, CDR2 FYEKMQ (reference sequence). CDR3 sequence (DNA): TGTGCCAGCAGCTCCCCCCGGGACAGGGGATCCACTGAAGCTTTCTTT. Protein sequence: CASSSPRDRGSTEAFF.

This clonotype was detected ten times or more. The CDR3 sequence: CASRHSGGFYEQYF. In DNA form, the CDR3 reads TGTGCCAGCAGGCACTCTGGGGGGTTTTACGAGCAGTACTTC. The chain combines TRBV6-1 with TRBJ2-7, with TRBD2 as a possible D gene (6 bases). CDR1 is MNHNS, CDR2 SASEGT, per germline. The CDR3 consists of 14 residues. The V end lost 6 bases, the J end lost 4 bases, and 16 bases lay between the germline ends.

This clonotype was seen at least ten times. The chain has TRBV7-2 and TRBJ1-6, with D possibly being TRBD1 (6 bases). The germline V and J ends were trimmed by 5 bases and 1 base, with 12 bases remaining between them. Germline-derived CDR1 and CDR2 are SGHTA and FQGNSA. CDR3 length: 16 amino acids. The CDR3 bases are TGTGCCAGCAGCCAGGGGACGCAATCCTATAATTCACCCCTCCACTTT. This gives the protein CASSQGTQSYNSPLHF.

This clonotype has ten or more counts. The V gene is TRBV27, the J gene TRBJ2-1; 7 bases are shared with TRBD2. The CDR3 contains 14 residues. Germline CDR1 MNHEY, CDR2 SMNVEV (reference sequence). Unmatched junction bases numbered 8, after V lost 2 bases and J lost 10 bases. The CDR3 region is CASSLAGAVWEQFF. CDR3 DNA sequence: TGTGCCAGCAGTTTAGCGGGAGCCGTGTGGGAGCAGTTCTTC.

This clonotype was picked up a small number of times. V gene TRBV6-2 or TRBV6-3 combines with J gene TRBJ1-6; no clear D. Trimming pared 6 bases from V and 0 bases from J, leaving 21 bases between. Germline V lookup: CDR1 MNHEY, CDR2 SVGEGT. This CDR3 region has 19 residues. The CDR3 DNA reads as TGTGCCAGCAGATTGGACGCGTTCGGGGAGGGCTCCTATAATTCACCCCTCCACTTT. Translated, it gives CASRLDAFGEGSYNSPLHF.

This clonotype showed up just a few times. J is TRBJ2-7 and V is TRBV19; TRBD1 matches at 10 bases. The V and J ends lost 5 bases and 4 bases, in that order; junction bases with no gene match: 8. Germline loops: CDR1 LNHDA, CDR2 SQIVND (reference sequence). The CDR3 covers 15 residues. In DNA, the CDR3 is TGTGCCAGTAGTGCTGGACAGGGGGTTGGTTACGAGCAGTACTTC. Translated: CASSAGQGVGYEQYF.

As to this clonotype: A much larger clone lies a single base off, so this may be a read error. J is TRBJ1-4 and V is TRBV7-9; no clear D. The CDR3 has 13 residues. Per germline, CDR1 SEHNR and CDR2 FQNEAQ (reference sequence). The ends were cut back, 1 base at V and 14 bases at J, with 14 bases in the middle. CDR3 DNA sequence: TGTGCCAGCAGCTTAGTAACCCAGCGAATGCTGTTTTTT. It specifies CASSLVTQRMLFF.

The rearrangement links TRBV20-1 to TRBJ1-2; 7 bases match TRBD1. The CDR3 covers 12 residues. V lost 6 bases and J lost 4; bases outside the gene matches: 5. Germline assignment: CDR1 DFQATT and CDR2 SNEGSKA (reference sequence). In DNA form, the CDR3 reads TGCAGTGCAACAGGGGTAGGCTATGGCTACACCTTC. Translating gives CSATGVGYGYTF.

This clonotype was picked up many times. The rearrangement joins TRBV29-1 to TRBJ2-3; D not certain. Germline V CDR1 and CDR2: SQVTM, ANQGSEA. CDR3 length: 13 residues. The V end lost 2 bases, the J end lost 2 bases, and 8 bases lay between the germline ends. CDR3 bases: TGCAGCGTTGAAACGGGCGACACAGATACGCAGTATTTT. Protein sequence: CSVETGDTDTQYF.

On this clonotype itself: One base away lies a much larger clone, so this may be a sequencing read error. This chain joins TRBV10-2 and TRBJ2-2; TRBD2 aligns across 9 bases. The CDR3 length is 16 residues. Germline values: CDR1 WSHSY, CDR2 SAAADI. CDR3 residues: CASSELLAGVTEELFF. In DNA, the CDR3 is TGCGCCAGCAGTGAGTTACTAGCGGGCGTAACCGAGGAGCTGTTTTTT.

Points on this clonotype: No conserved phenylalanine or tryptophan ends this CDR3, so it is likely a read error. V and J are TRBV6-5 and TRBJ2-1; D may correspond to TRBD1 or TRBD2 (5 bases each). The germline V gene encodes CDR1 MNHEY and CDR2 SVGAGI. The CDR3 runs 14 residues. Trimming pared 0 bases from V and 6 bases from J, leaving 9 bases between. The CDR3 coding sequence is TGTGCCAGCAGTTACTCGTCTGGGGGCAATGAGCAGTTCTGC. Translation gives CASSYSSGGNEQFC.

This chain joins TRBV7-9 and TRBJ2-7, with D perhaps TRBD2 (7 bases). Trimming took 3 bases from V and 6 from J, leaving 15 bases between them. Looked up from germline, CDR1 is SEHNR and CDR2 is FQNEAQ (reference sequence). The CDR3 runs to 14 residues. The CDR3 DNA reads TGTGCCAGCAGCTTTTGGGGGGAGGGGGGCGAGCAGTACTTC. Protein product: CASSFWGEGGEQYF.

This clonotype was counted ten times or more. The chain links TRBV27 to TRBJ2-4; possible D gene TRBD1, 6 bases. V shed 5 bases and J shed 9 bases, with 23 bases lying between them. CDR1 is MNHEY, CDR2 SMNVEV, per germline (reference sequence). The CDR3 contains 16 residues. This CDR3 reads CASSPDLQGPIVIQYF. The CDR3 DNA is TGTGCCAGCAGTCCCGACTTACAGGGCCCGATAGTCATTCAGTACTTC.

This clonotype was seen at least ten times. J is TRBJ2-1 and V is TRBV7-9; D unclear. CDR3 length equals 15 residues. CDR1 SEHNR and CDR2 FQNEAQ come from the germline V gene (reference sequence). The ends were cut back, 6 bases at V and 9 bases at J, with 21 bases in the middle. CDR3 sequence reads: CASREILSALSEQFF. The CDR3 coding sequence is TGTGCCAGCAGAGAAATACTCTCTGCTTTGAGTGAGCAGTTCTTC. Together with reference TRBV7-9 and TRBJ2-1, the CDR3 gives the full variable domain: DTGVSQNPRHKITKRGQNVTFRCDPISEHNRLYWYRQTLGQGPEFLTYFQNEAQLEKSRLLSDRFSAERPKGSFSTLEIQRTEQGDSAMYLCASREILSALSEQFFGPGTRLTVL.

This clonotype appeared many times. The chain uses TRBV6-5 and TRBJ2-3; TRBD2 matches at 7 bases. The CDR3 totals 17 residues. In germline, CDR1 is MNHEY, CDR2 SVGAGI. J was trimmed by 1 base and V by 2 bases; bases with no gene match: 9. The CDR3 loop is CASSYHVGGGGTDTQYF. In nucleotides, the CDR3 is TGTGCCAGCAGTTACCACGTGGGCGGGGGTGGCACAGATACGCAGTATTTT.

There are many counts of this clonotype. The rearrangement links TRBV20-1 to TRBJ1-3; D uncertain. Germline V gene data show CDR1 as DFQATT and CDR2 as SNEGSKA (reference sequence). V lost 0 bases and J 1 base, leaving 16 bases between the germline ends. The CDR3 has 17 residues. In nucleotides, the CDR3 is TGCAGTGCTAGAGAGGCGCGGACGGATCGGTCTGGAAACACCATATATTTT. Its protein is CSAREARTDRSGNTIYF.

This clonotype was counted many times. The chain is built from TRBV18 and TRBJ2-5, with 7 bases aligning to TRBD1. The CDR3 has 15 amino acids. Germline values: CDR1 KGHSH, CDR2 LQKENI. The ends lost 6 bases at V and 2 bases at J; junction bases unmatched: 9. The CDR3 DNA is TGTGCCAGCTCGCAACCGGGACAGACGCAAGAGACCCAGTACTTC. Translation gives CASSQPGQTQETQYF.

Remarks on this clonotype: This clone may be a read error of a much larger clone one base away. This rearrangement joins TRBV29-1 to TRBJ1-2; weak D call: TRBD1 (6 bases). Trimming pared 5 bases from V and 8 bases from J, leaving 15 bases between. Germline V CDR1 and CDR2: SQVTM, ANQGSEA. This CDR3 is 12 amino acids long. The CDR3 DNA reads TGCAGCGTTTCGTTACGGGGGGCCGGCTACACCTTC. Amino acids: CSVSLRGAGYTF.

The gene calls are TRBV24-1 and TRBJ2-1, with TRBD1 matching 8 bases. Germline CDR1 KGHDR, CDR2 SFDVKD. With 0 bases clipped from V and 14 bases from J, the junction kept 5 bases outside the gene matches. The CDR3 has 13 residues. Here the CDR3 reads CATSDLLTGEEFF. The CDR3 DNA is TGTGCCACCAGTGATTTGCTGACAGGGGAGGAGTTCTTC.

This clonotype occurred many times. V usage is TRBV2 and J usage is TRBJ2-7; D may be TRBD2 (5 bases). CDR1 and CDR2 (germline): SNHLY, FYNNEI. The germline V and J ends were trimmed by 7 bases and 6 bases, with 10 bases remaining between them. The CDR3 runs 11 residues. The CDR3 region is CASTDYGEQYF. CDR3 nucleotides: TGTGCCAGCACCGACTACGGCGAGCAGTACTTC.